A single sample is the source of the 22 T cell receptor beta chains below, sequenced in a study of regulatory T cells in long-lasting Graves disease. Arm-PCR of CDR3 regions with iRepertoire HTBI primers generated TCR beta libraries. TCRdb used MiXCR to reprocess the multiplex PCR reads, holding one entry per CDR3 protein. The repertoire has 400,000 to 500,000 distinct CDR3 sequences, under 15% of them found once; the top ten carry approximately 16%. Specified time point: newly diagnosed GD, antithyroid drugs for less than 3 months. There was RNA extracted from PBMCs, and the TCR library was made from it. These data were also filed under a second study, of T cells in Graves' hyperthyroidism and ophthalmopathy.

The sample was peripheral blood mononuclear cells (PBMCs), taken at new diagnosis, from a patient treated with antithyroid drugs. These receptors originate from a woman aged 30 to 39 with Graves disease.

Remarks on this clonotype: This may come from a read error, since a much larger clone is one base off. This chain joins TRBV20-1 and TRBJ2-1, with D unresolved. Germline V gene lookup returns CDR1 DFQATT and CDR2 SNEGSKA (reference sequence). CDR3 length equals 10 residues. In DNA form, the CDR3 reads TGCGGTGCTAGAGAGGATAAGTTCCCCTTC. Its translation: CGAREDKFPF.

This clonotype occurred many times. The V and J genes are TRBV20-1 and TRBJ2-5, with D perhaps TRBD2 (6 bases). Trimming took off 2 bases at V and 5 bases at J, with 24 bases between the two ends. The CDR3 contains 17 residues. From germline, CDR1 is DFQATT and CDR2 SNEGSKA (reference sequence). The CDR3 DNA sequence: TGCAGTGCTAGACCTGCCTCGACAAGGTTGGGGAGGGAGACCCAGTACTTC. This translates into CSARPASTRLGRETQYF.

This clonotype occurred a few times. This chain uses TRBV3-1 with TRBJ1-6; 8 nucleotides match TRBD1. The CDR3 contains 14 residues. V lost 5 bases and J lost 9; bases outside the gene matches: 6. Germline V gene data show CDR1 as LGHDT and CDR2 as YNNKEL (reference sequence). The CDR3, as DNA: TGTGCCAGCAGCAACGGACAGGGAAGTTCACCCCTCCACTTT. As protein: CASSNGQGSSPLHF.

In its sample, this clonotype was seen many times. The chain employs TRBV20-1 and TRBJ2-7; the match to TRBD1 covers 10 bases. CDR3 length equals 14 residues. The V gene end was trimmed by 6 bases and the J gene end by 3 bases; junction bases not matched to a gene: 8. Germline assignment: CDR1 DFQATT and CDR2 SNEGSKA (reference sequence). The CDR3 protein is CSAKPGQGFYEQYF. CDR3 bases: TGCAGTGCCAAACCGGGACAGGGGTTCTACGAGCAGTACTTC.

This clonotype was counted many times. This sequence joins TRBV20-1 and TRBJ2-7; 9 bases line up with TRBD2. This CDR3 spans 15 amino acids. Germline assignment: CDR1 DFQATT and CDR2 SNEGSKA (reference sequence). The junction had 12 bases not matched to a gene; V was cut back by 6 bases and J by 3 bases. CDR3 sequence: CSAAGGGRANYEQYF. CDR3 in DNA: TGCAGTGCCGCCGGAGGCGGGAGGGCAAACTACGAGCAGTACTTC.

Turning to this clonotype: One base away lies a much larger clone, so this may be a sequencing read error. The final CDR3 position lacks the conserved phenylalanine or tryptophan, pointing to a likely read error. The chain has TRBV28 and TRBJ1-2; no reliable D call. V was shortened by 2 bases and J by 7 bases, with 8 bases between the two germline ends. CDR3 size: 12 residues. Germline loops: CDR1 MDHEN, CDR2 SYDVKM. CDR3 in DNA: TGTGCCAGCAGTTTAATATATGGTGGCTACACCTCC. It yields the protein CASSLIYGGYTS.

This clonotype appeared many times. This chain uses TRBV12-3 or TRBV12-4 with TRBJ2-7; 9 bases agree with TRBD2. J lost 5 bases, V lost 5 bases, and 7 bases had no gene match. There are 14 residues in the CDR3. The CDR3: CASSGIAGANEQYF. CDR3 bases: TGTGCCAGCAGTGGAATAGCGGGAGCTAACGAGCAGTACTTC.

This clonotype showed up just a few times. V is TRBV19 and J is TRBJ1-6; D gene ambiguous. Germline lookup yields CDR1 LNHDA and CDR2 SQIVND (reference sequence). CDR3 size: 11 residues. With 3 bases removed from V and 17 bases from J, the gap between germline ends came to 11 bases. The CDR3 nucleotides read TGTGCCAGTAGTATCGGGGAACGGGTCCACTTT. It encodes CASSIGERVHF.

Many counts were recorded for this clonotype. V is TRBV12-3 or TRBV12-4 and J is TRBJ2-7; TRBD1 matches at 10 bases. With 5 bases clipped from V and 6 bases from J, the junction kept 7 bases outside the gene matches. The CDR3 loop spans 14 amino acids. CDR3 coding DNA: TGTGCCAGCAGTCCCCTTGGGACAGGGGCCGAGCAGTACTTC. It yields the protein CASSPLGTGAEQYF.

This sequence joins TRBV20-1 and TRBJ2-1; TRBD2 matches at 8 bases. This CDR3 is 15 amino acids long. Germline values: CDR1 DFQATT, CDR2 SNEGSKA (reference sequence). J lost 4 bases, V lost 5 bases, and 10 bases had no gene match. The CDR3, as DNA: TGCAGTGCTTTATCGGGACTAGAGACGTACAATGAGCAGTTCTTC. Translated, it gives CSALSGLETYNEQFF.

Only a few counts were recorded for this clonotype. CDR3 region: CASRGGRQETQYF. CDR3 bases: TGTGCCAGTAGGGGCGGGAGACAAGAGACCCAGTACTTC. The chain uses TRBV19 and TRBJ2-5; 7 nucleotides agree with TRBD2. The ends lost 6 bases at V and 2 bases at J; junction bases unmatched: 3. Looked up from germline, CDR1 is LNHDA and CDR2 is SQIVND (reference sequence). The CDR3 extends over 13 amino acids.

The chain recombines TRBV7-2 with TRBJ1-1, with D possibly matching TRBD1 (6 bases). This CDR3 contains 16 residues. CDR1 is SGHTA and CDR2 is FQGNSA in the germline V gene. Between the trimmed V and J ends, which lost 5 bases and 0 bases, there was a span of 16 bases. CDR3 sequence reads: CASSQEEGGLNTEAFF. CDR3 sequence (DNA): TGTGCCAGCAGCCAAGAAGAAGGGGGTTTGAACACTGAAGCTTTCTTT.

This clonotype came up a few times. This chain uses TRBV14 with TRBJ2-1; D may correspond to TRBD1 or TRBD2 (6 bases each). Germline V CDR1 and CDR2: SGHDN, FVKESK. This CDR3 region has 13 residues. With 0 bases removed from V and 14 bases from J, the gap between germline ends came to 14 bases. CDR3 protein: CASSQDPGAGKFF. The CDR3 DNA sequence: TGTGCCAGCAGCCAAGACCCGGGGGCGGGAAAGTTCTTC.

The CDR3 loop reads CASTNSASTREQFF. The DNA for the CDR3 is TGTGCCAGCACCAACTCGGCTAGCACTCGGGAGCAGTTCTTC. The chain is built from TRBV6-2 or TRBV6-3 and TRBJ2-1, with D perhaps TRBD2 (5 bases). This CDR3 spans 14 amino acids. Trimming removed 7 bases from V and 10 bases from J, with 20 bases in between. Germline V gives CDR1 MNHEY, CDR2 SVGEGT.

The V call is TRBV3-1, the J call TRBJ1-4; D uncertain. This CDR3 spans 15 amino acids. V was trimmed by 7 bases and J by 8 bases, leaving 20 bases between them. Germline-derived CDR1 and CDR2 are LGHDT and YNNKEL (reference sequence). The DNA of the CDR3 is TGTGCCAGCAAAAAGGGTTTCGCGACATCGGAAAAACTGTTTTTT. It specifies CASKKGFATSEKLFF.

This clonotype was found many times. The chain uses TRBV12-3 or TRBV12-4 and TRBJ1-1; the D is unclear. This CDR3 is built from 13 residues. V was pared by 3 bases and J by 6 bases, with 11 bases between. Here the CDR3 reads CASSFGVPSEAFF. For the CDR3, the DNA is TGTGCCAGCAGTTTCGGGGTTCCTTCTGAAGCTTTCTTT.

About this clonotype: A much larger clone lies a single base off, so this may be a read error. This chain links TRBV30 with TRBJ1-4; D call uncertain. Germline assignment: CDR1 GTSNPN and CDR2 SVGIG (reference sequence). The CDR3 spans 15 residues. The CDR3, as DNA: TGTGCCTGGAGTGTACGCGGAACAAGAAATGAAAAACTGCTTTTT. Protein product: CAWSVRGTRNEKLLF.

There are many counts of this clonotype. The CDR3 region is CAWKRIARYGYTF. CDR3 coding DNA: TGTGCCTGGAAAAGGATTGCTCGCTATGGCTACACCTTC. The V gene is TRBV30, the J gene TRBJ1-2; no clear D gene. The CDR3 has 13 amino acids. CDR1 is GTSNPN and CDR2 is SVGIG in the germline V gene (reference sequence). V was pared by 4 bases and J by 4 bases, with 13 bases between.

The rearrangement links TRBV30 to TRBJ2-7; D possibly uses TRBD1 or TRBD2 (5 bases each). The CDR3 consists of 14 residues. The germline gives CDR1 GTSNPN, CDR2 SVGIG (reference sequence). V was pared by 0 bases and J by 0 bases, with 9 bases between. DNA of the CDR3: TGTGCCTGGAGTGTACCGGGGCGCTCCTACGAGCAGTACTTC. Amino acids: CAWSVPGRSYEQYF. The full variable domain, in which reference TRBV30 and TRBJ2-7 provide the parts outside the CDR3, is SQTIHQWPATLVQPVGSPLSLECTVEGTSNPNLYWYRQAAGRGLQLLFYSVGIGQISSEVPQNLSASRPQDRQFILSSKKLLLSDSGFYLCAWSVPGRSYEQYFGPGTRLTVT.

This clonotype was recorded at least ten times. CDR3 sequence reads: CASSSPQESSYNEQFF. DNA of the CDR3: TGTGCCAGCAGTTCCCCCCAGGAGAGCTCCTACAATGAGCAGTTCTTC. J is TRBJ2-1 and V is TRBV28; no reliable D call. Germline V gene data show CDR1 as MDHEN and CDR2 as SYDVKM. CDR3 length equals 16 residues. V was shortened by 4 bases and J by 0 bases, with 13 bases between the two germline ends.

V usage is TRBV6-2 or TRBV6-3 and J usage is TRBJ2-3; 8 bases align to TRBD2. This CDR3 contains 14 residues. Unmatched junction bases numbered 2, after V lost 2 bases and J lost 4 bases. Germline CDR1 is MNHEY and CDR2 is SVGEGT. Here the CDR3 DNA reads TGTGCCAGCAGTTACCCGGGGGGGGCAGATACGCAGTATTTT. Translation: CASSYPGGADTQYF.

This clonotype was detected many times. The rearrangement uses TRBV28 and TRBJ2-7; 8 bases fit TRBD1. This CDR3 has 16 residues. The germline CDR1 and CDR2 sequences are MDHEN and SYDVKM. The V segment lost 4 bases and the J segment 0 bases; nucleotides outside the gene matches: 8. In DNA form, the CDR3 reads TGTGCCAGCAGTTCTCTTCAGGGGGCGCGCTCCTACGAGCAGTACTTC. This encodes CASSSLQGARSYEQYF.